This T cell receptor (beta chain) was recovered during a study of vaccination effects on CD4 cells after COVID-19. After expansion with viral peptide pools in the ViraFEST assay, antigen-specific CD4+ T cells were sequenced. Upon completion of approximately ten days in culture, CD4+ T cells were isolated. Participants completed two doses of the BNT162b2 or mRNA-1273 vaccine. Profiling relied on immunoSEQ multiplex PCR, and the TCRdb table lists in-frame clones only, not all of them. This table has about 48,000 clones, 65% to 75% appearing once. Note on this clone: What it binds is not known.

This CDR3 comprises 14 residues. Germline assignment: CDR1 SNHLY and CDR2 FYNNEI. Trimming cost V 6 bases and J 8 bases, with 14 bases left between them. The TCR was taken from a human donor who received a COVID-19 vaccine. The chain recombines TRBV2 with TRBJ1-6, with D possibly being TRBD1 (5 bases). The sample consisted of CD4+ T cells from PBMCs cultured with HCoV-OC43 spike peptides, taken after COVID-19 vaccination. As to subset: HCoV-OC43 spike overlapping peptide pool stimulation. For the CDR3, the DNA is TGTGCCAGCAGGGGACTCGGACTTGATTCACCCCTCCACTTT. This sequence encodes CASRGLGLDSPLHF.